What follows describes a single T cell receptor beta chain. The method was immunoSEQ multiplex PCR; TCRdb's version includes in-frame clones alone and lacks a portion of them. This sample carries over 130,000 clones, roughly nine tenths of them seen once, and the ten largest clones take about 7.5%. The data are from a study of T cell responses to AZD1222 COVID-19 vaccine. This receptor was identified in an adult who received the MenACWY meningococcal vaccine as a control. Specimen: peripheral blood, collected 28 days after the second dose of the MenACWY control vaccine.

The CDR3 region is CASSVTGANTGELFF. CDR3 nucleotide sequence: TGTGCCAGCAGTGTGACAGGTGCGAACACCGGGGAGCTGTTTTTT. This chain joins TRBV9 and TRBJ2-2; possibly TRBD1 for D (6 bases). Germline loops: CDR1 SGDLS, CDR2 YYNGEE. The length of the CDR3 is 15 residues. V dropped 5 bases and J dropped 0 bases, with 11 bases sitting between them. Supplemented by reference TRBV9 and TRBJ2-2, the full variable domain reads DSGVTQTPKHLITATGQRVTLRCSPRSGDLSVYWYQQSLDQGLQFLIQYYNGEERAKGNILERFSAQQFPDLHSELNLSSLELGDSALYFCASSVTGANTGELFFGEGSRLTVL.